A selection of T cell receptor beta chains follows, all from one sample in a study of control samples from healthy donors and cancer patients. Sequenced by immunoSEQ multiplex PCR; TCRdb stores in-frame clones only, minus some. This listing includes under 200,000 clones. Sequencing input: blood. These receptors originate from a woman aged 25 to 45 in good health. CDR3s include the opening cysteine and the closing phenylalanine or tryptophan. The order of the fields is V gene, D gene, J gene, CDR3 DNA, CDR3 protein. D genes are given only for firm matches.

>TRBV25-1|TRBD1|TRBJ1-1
TGTGCCAGCAGCTCCAGAACAGGGGTTGGGACTGAAGCTTTCTTT
CASSSRTGVGTEAFF
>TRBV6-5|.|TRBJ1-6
TGTGCCAGCAGTTACTGGGGTAATTCACCCCTCCACTTT
CASSYWGNSPLHF
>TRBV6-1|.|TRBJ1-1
TGTGCCAGCAGTGAAGCCCCTTGGCGGGGGGCGATGAACACTGAAGCTTTCTTT
CASSEAPWRGAMNTEAFF
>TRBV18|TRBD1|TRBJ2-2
TGTGCCAGCTCACCAAGGGGGCCTGACACCGGGGAGCTGTTTTTT
CASSPRGPDTGELFF
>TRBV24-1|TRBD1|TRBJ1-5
TGTGCCACCAGTGTTTTTTCCCCGGGACAGAGACACTATCAGCCCCAGCATTTT
CATSVFSPGQRHYQPQHF
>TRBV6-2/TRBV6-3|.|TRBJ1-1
TGTGCCAGCAGTTATCCAGGGCGAGGGACTGAAGCTTTCTTT
CASSYPGRGTEAFF
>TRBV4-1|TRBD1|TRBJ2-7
TGCGCCAGCAGCTCGCGGACAGGGGATCCTTACGAGCAGTACTTC
CASSSRTGDPYEQYF
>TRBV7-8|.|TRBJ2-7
TGTGCCAGCAGCTTAGAGGCGGACAGCAGCTCCTACGAGCAGTACTTC
CASSLEADSSSYEQYF
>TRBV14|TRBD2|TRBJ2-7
TGTGCCAGCAGCCAAAAGAGTTCCCAGCGGGGGGGCTACGAGCAGTACTTC
CASSQKSSQRGGYEQYF
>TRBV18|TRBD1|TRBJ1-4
TGTGCCAGCTCACCTGGCGACAGGGGGCGCGGAAAACTGTTTTTT
CASSPGDRGRGKLFF
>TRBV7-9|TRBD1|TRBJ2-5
TGTGCCAGCAGCATACAGGGGGCGCGGGTGGTGACCCAGTACTTC
CASSIQGARVVTQYF
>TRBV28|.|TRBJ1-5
TGTGCCAGCAGTTCTACTGATCAGCCCCAGCATTTT
CASSSTDQPQHF
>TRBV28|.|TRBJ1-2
TGTGCCAGCAGGTTGGACAGACTCTATGGCTACACCTTC
CASRLDRLYGYTF
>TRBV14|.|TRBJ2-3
TGTGCCAGCAGCTCCCGTGAAGGGGGGGGAATTTTGGATACGCAGTATTTT
CASSSREGGGILDTQYF
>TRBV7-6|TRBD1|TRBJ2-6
TGTGCCACAACTAGTAAACAGGGGGCGAATGGGGCCAACGTCCTGACTTTC
CATTSKQGANGANVLTF
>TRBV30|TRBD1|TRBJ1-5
TGTGCCTGGAGTTGGGGAGGGGGCTATCAGCCCCAGCATTTT
CAWSWGGGYQPQHF
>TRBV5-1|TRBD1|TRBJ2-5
TGCGCCAGCAGCCGAAGGACAGGGCCAATCCAAGAGACCCAGTACTTC
CASSRRTGPIQETQYF
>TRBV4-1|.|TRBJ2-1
TGCGCCAGCAGCCAAGGACAGAGCTCCTACAATGAGCAGTTCTTC
CASSQGQSSYNEQFF
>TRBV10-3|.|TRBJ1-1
TGTGCCATCAGCAAGGGACTGCAGAACACTGAAGCTTTCTTT
CAISKGLQNTEAFF
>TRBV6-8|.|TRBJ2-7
TGTGCCAGCAGTTACTCTCCGGGGATCTACGAGCAGTACTTC
CASSYSPGIYEQYF
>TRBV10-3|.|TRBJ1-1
TGTGCCATCAATGAAGGAGGGGAGGGAATCCGCAGATCGAACACTGAAGCTTTCTTT
CAINEGGEGIRRSNTEAFF
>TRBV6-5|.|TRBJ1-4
TGTGCCAGCAGCCCAGGACAGAAGAGTGAAAAACTGTTTTTT
CASSPGQKSEKLFF